The rows below give T cell receptor beta chains drawn from one sample of a study of blood T cell repertoires in COVID-19. Measured with immunoSEQ multiplex PCR; TCRdb has only the in-frame clones, and not every one. The table lists around 130,000 clones, approximately 83% of them singletons, with around 20% in the top ten. The sample was peripheral blood. These receptors all come from a woman in her forties or fifties who had recovered from COVID-19. Each CDR3 is given with its conserved first and last residue. A D gene is named only where the DNA matches it firmly. Expanded clones are given a class, and other clones once, few, many or no size at all.

clone_size	d_call	v_call	j_call	cdr3_nt	cdr3_aa
.	TRBD1	TRBV6-5	TRBJ2-3	TGTGCCAGTCGACAGGGGATCGAAGCAGATACGCAGTATTTT	CASRQGIEADTQYF
.	.	TRBV5-1	TRBJ1-1	TGCGCCAGCAGGGTCCAGTTGGGCTCTGAAGCTTTCTTT	CASRVQLGSEAFF
.	.	TRBV6-2/TRBV6-3	TRBJ2-6	TGTGCCAGCAGTCGCACAGGGTTCCGAGGGGCGGTTGGGGCCAACGTCCTGACTTTC	CASSRTGFRGAVGANVLTF
.	.	TRBV2	TRBJ2-7	TGTGCCAGCAGTGAAGCGACAGAGCAGTACTTC	CASSEATEQYF
.	TRBD2	TRBV11-3	TRBJ2-1	TGTGCCAGCAGCCCTAGGACTAGAATTAATGAGCAGTTCTTC	CASSPRTRINEQFF
few	.	TRBV27	TRBJ1-6	TGTGCCAGCAGTTTGTGGCAGGGGAATTCACCCCTCCACTTT	CASSLWQGNSPLHF
few	TRBD1	TRBV4-2	TRBJ1-2	TGTGCCAGCAGCCAACTGGGACAGGGGGCGAAATACTATGGCTACACCTTC	CASSQLGQGAKYYGYTF
.	.	TRBV6-1	TRBJ2-6	TGTGCCAGTCAAACTAACTCTGGGGCCAACGTCCTGACTTTC	CASQTNSGANVLTF
.	TRBD1	TRBV9	TRBJ2-3	TGTGCCAGCAGCGTAATGGCAGGGGGATTCCAAGATACGCAGTATTTT	CASSVMAGGFQDTQYF
.	TRBD2	TRBV11-2	TRBJ2-3	TGTGCCAGCAGCTTAGTTGCGGGGGGGCCAGATACGCAGTATTTT	CASSLVAGGPDTQYF
.	TRBD1	TRBV2	TRBJ1-2	TGTGCCAGCAGGGATACAGGGGTTATAGGCTACACCTTC	CASRDTGVIGYTF
.	TRBD1	TRBV5-1	TRBJ2-7	TGCGCCAGCAGCTGGGGACAGGGTGGCGAGCAGTACTTC	CASSWGQGGEQYF
.	.	TRBV7-9	TRBJ1-2	TGTGCCAGCAGCTTCGCGGGCCGGCGTGGAACTAACTATGGCTACACCTTC	CASSFAGRRGTNYGYTF
few	TRBD2	TRBV5-4	TRBJ2-2	TGTGCCAGCAGCTTACTCGGGAGGATCAACACCGGGGAGCTGTTTTTT	CASSLLGRINTGELFF
.	.	TRBV7-9	TRBJ1-3	TGTGCCAGCAGTCGACAGGTTTTCTCTGGAAACACCATATATTTT	CASSRQVFSGNTIYF
.	.	TRBV19	TRBJ2-6	TGTGCCAGTACCACCGTCACTCTTCGCTCTGGGGCCAACGTCCTGACTTTC	CASTTVTLRSGANVLTF
.	.	TRBV18	TRBJ2-7	TGTGCCAGCTCACCAGAGAACCAAATCTACTACGAGCAGTACTTC	CASSPENQIYYEQYF
.	TRBD1	TRBV6-2/TRBV6-3	TRBJ1-5	TGTGCCAGCAGTTGGAGTCAGGGGGCGAATCAGCCCCAGCATTTT	CASSWSQGANQPQHF
once	.	TRBV18	TRBJ1-1	TGTGCCAGCTCACCGGAAAACAGGATGGGCCCGGCTTTCTTT	CASSPENRMGPAFF
.	TRBD1	TRBV2	TRBJ1-1	TGTGCCAGCAGGGCACAGGGGACTGAAGCTTTCTTT	CASRAQGTEAFF
.	TRBD2	TRBV5-4	TRBJ2-5	TGTGCCAGCAGCTTGGGAAGCGGGGAAGAGACCCAGTACTTC	CASSLGSGEETQYF
once	TRBD1	TRBV20-1	TRBJ2-3	TGCAGTGCTCGTGCGGGGACAGGGAAGGGAGGCACAGATACGCAGTATTTT	CSARAGTGKGGTDTQYF
.	.	TRBV12-3/TRBV12-4	TRBJ1-2	TGTGCCAGCAGTTTAACTAGGGCATATGGCTACACCTTC	CASSLTRAYGYTF
.	.	TRBV7-9	TRBJ2-1	TGTGCCAGCAGCTTACTTCCCCGGAGCTCCTACAATGAGCAGTTCTTC	CASSLLPRSSYNEQFF
many	TRBD1	TRBV4-2	TRBJ1-6	TGTGCCAGCAGCCCTGGACAGGGAGATTATTCACCCCTCCACTTT	CASSPGQGDYSPLHF
.	.	TRBV11-2	TRBJ1-1	TGTGCCAGCAGCTTAGGGCACATGAACACTGAAGCTTTCTTT	CASSLGHMNTEAFF
.	.	TRBV18	TRBJ1-6	TGTGCCAGCTCACCTTTTTCTGGAGGGGATAATTCACCCCTCCACTTT	CASSPFSGGDNSPLHF
.	TRBD2	TRBV18	TRBJ2-1	TGTGCCAGCTCACCTATGATGGGGGGGAGCTCCTACAATGAGCAGTTCTTC	CASSPMMGGSSYNEQFF
.	.	TRBV3-1/TRBV3-2	TRBJ1-5	TGTGCCAGCAGCCAAAACCAGGGTGATCAGCCCCAGCATTTT	CASSQNQGDQPQHF
.	TRBD1	TRBV5-1	TRBJ2-3	TGCGCCAGCAGTTTGGGACAGGGGGTCCCAGATACGCAGTATTTT	CASSLGQGVPDTQYF
.	TRBD2	TRBV2	TRBJ2-1	TGTGCCAGCGCTCGACTAGCCAGCTCCTACAATGAGCAGTTCTTC	CASARLASSYNEQFF
.	TRBD2	TRBV7-6	TRBJ2-1	TGTGCCAGCACCCTCTGGACTAGCGGATACAATGAGCAGTTCTTC	CASTLWTSGYNEQFF
.	TRBD1	TRBV5-1	TRBJ1-1	TGCGCCAGCAGCCGGGACAGGCAAAACACTGAAGCTTTCTTT	CASSRDRQNTEAFF
.	TRBD1	TRBV19	TRBJ1-2	TGTGCCAGTACCCCGCGGACAGGGTATGGCTACACCTTC	CASTPRTGYGYTF
.	TRBD1	TRBV5-6	TRBJ1-2	TGTGCCAGCAGCTCCCAGGACAGGGTGGACTATGGCTACACCTTC	CASSSQDRVDYGYTF
.	TRBD1	TRBV5-1	TRBJ1-2	TGCGCCAGCAGCTTACCTGGACAGGCGAGAGGCTACACCTTC	CASSLPGQARGYTF
.	TRBD1	TRBV30	TRBJ1-4	TGTGCCTGGAGTGTACAGGGGGTACGAGGCGAAAAACTGTTTTTT	CAWSVQGVRGEKLFF
.	TRBD2	TRBV5-1	TRBJ2-1	TGCGCCAGCAGCTCGGGACTAGCGTTGTACAATGAGCAGTTCTTC	CASSSGLALYNEQFF
.	TRBD1	TRBV11-2	TRBJ2-3	TGTGCCAGCACCAAAGAGATTACAGGGGGGCCCACAGATACGCAGTATTTT	CASTKEITGGPTDTQYF
.	.	TRBV5-1	TRBJ2-1	TGCGCCAGCAGCTTGGACAGGTTGGGTGAGCAGTTCTTC	CASSLDRLGEQFF
.	.	TRBV10-3	TRBJ1-6	TGTGCCATCAGTGACCCTATTATAACAGGATCACCCCTCCACTTT	CAISDPIITGSPLHF
.	TRBD2	TRBV7-3	TRBJ2-1	TGTGCCAGCAGCCTGGAAACTAGCGGGAGTGTGAATGAGCAGTTCTTC	CASSLETSGSVNEQFF
.	.	TRBV29-1	TRBJ2-2	TGCAGCGTTGCCCCCCTAGGAGCCGGGGAGCTGTTTTTT	CSVAPLGAGELFF
few	.	TRBV6-1	TRBJ1-5	TGTGCCAGCAGTGAATATTCAGGGAATCAGCCCCAGCATTTT	CASSEYSGNQPQHF
.	.	TRBV2	TRBJ1-4	TGTGCCAGCGGGCAGGGAGGTGAAAAACTGTTTTTT	CASGQGGEKLFF
.	.	TRBV11-3	TRBJ1-1	TGTGCCAGCAGACGGGGGTGGATGAACACTGAAGCTTTCTTT	CASRRGWMNTEAFF
.	.	TRBV7-2	TRBJ2-1	TGTGCCAGCAGCTTATCCCTGAACAAGAATGAGCAGTTCTTC	CASSLSLNKNEQFF
.	.	TRBV6-5	TRBJ2-2	TGTGCCAGCAGATCTTACACCGGGGAGCTGTTTTTT	CASRSYTGELFF
once	.	TRBV18	TRBJ1-6	TGTGCCAGCTCCCCTGGACAGATTCCAAATTCACCCCTCCACTTT	CASSPGQIPNSPLHF
.	TRBD1	TRBV6-1	TRBJ1-2	TGTGCCAGCAGTGGGCGGGACAGGGTTTTTAACTATGGCTACACCTTC	CASSGRDRVFNYGYTF
.	.	TRBV6-6	TRBJ1-3	TGTGCCAGCAGTTACTCCTGGACAGACTCTGGAAGCACCATATATTTT	CASSYSWTDSGSTIYF
.	TRBD1	TRBV9	TRBJ2-3	TGTGCCAGCAGCGTGGGACAGGGGTCAGATACGCAGTATTTT	CASSVGQGSDTQYF
.	TRBD2	TRBV5-4	TRBJ2-5	TGTGCCAGCAGCGGAGGACTAGCGGTAGAGACCCAGTACTTC	CASSGGLAVETQYF
.	.	TRBV29-1	TRBJ2-7	TGCAGCGTTGGAACCAGCGTTGGATACGAGCAGTACTTC	CSVGTSVGYEQYF
.	.	TRBV21-1	TRBJ2-7	TGTGCCAGCAGCACAGGGGACCGCGAGCAGTACTTC	CASSTGDREQYF
.	.	TRBV30	TRBJ1-2	TGTGCCTGGAGTAGGGGATCTCAGGGCTACACCTTC	CAWSRGSQGYTF
.	.	TRBV18	TRBJ1-1	TGTGCCAGCCAATTAGTGGGCCGGAACACTGAAGCTTTCTTT	CASQLVGRNTEAFF
.	.	TRBV7-6	TRBJ1-4	TGTGCCAGCAGCTTATGGGGCGAAAAACTGTTTTTT	CASSLWGEKLFF